A single sample is the source of the 21 T cell receptor beta chains below, sequenced in a study of blood T cell repertoires in COVID-19. Sequencing was performed with immunoSEQ multiplex PCR; in TCRdb, only in-frame clones are kept and a portion is missing. Among under 100,000 clones listed, roughly nine tenths were seen once. Source material: peripheral blood. Source of these receptors: a male donor with acute or convalescent COVID-19.

In its sample, this clone was seen a few times. The chain couples TRBV5-4 to TRBJ2-7; possibly TRBD1 for D (5 bases). The CDR3 is 13 amino acids. V was clipped by 3 bases and J by 5 bases, with 12 bases between them. CDR1 is SGHNT, CDR2 YYREEE, per germline (reference sequence). The CDR3 region is CASSSTGADEQYF. CDR3 DNA: TGTGCCAGCAGCTCAACAGGCGCCGACGAGCAGTACTTC.

This rearrangement joins TRBV7-9 to TRBJ2-7; 7 nucleotides align to TRBD2. The CDR3 consists of 13 residues. The V and J ends lost 7 bases and 3 bases, in that order; junction bases with no gene match: 6. Germline V gene lookup returns CDR1 SEHNR and CDR2 FQNEAQ (reference sequence). CDR3 in amino acids: CASTRQRGYEQYF. CDR3 in DNA: TGTGCCAGCACCAGACAGCGGGGCTACGAGCAGTACTTC.

This chain links TRBV5-4 with TRBJ2-5; TRBD1 matches at 7 bases. The length of the CDR3 is 13 residues. From germline, CDR1 is SGHNT and CDR2 YYREEE (reference sequence). With V trimmed by 4 bases and J by 3 bases, 3 bases remained unmatched. The CDR3 DNA is TGTGCCAGCAGCCGACAGGGAGAAGAGACCCAGTACTTC. It codes for CASSRQGEETQYF.

The V call is TRBV2, the J call TRBJ1-2; TRBD1 is a possible D gene (5 bases). There are 13 residues in the CDR3. Germline lookup yields CDR1 SNHLY and CDR2 FYNNEI. The germline V and J ends were trimmed by 3 bases and 4 bases, with 9 bases remaining between them. The CDR3 region has the DNA TGTGCCAGCAGTGATGTGGGGCGCTATGGCTACACCTTC. This sequence encodes CASSDVGRYGYTF. Full variable domain (outside the CDR3, taken from reference TRBV2 and TRBJ1-2): EPEVTQTPSHQVTQMGQEVILRCVPISNHLYFYWYRQILGQKVEFLVSFYNNEISEKSEIFDDQFSVERPDGSNFTLKIRSTKLEDSAMYFCASSDVGRYGYTFGSGTRLTVV.

Note on this clone: One end of the junction is discordant with germline, which a read error may explain. The V and J genes are TRBV10-3 and TRBJ1-4, with D maybe TRBD1 (6 bases). Germline CDR1 and CDR2: ENHRY and SYGVKD. The CDR3 is made up of 12 amino acids. CDR3: CATRGTNEKLFF. CDR3 bases: TGTGCCACCAGGGGTACTAACGAAAAACTGTTTTTT.

The chain joins TRBV6-6 to TRBJ1-5; perhaps TRBD1 as D (5 bases). Between the trimmed V and J ends, which lost 5 bases and 1 base, there was a span of 18 bases. The CDR3 extends over 17 amino acids. The V gene's germline CDR1 is MNHNY and CDR2 SVGAGI (reference sequence). The CDR3 spells CASSPHVGRDSNQPQHF. CDR3 nucleotide sequence: TGTGCCAGCAGTCCCCACGTTGGGAGGGACAGCAATCAGCCCCAGCATTTT.

The V gene is TRBV6-5, the J gene TRBJ1-1; 7 bases align to TRBD1. The germline V gene has CDR1 MNHEY and CDR2 SVGAGI. Trimming at V came to 10 bases and at J to 1 base, leaving 6 bases not matched to a gene. The CDR3 totals 13 residues. This CDR3 reads CATLGQANTEAFF. In DNA form, the CDR3 reads TGTGCCACCCTCGGACAGGCGAACACTGAAGCTTTCTTT.

The sample holds a few counts of this clone. The chain combines TRBV5-1 with TRBJ2-5; possible D gene TRBD1, 7 bases. The CDR3 sequence is 14 residues long. Germline lookup yields CDR1 SGHRS and CDR2 YFSETQ. The V and J ends lost 0 bases and 5 bases respectively, with 11 bases between them. DNA for the CDR3: TGCGCCAGCAGCTTGGGCAGGGGGGTGGAGACCCAGTACTTC. Amino acids: CASSLGRGVETQYF.

CDR3 protein: CASSGRESTGELFF. CDR3 nucleotides: TGTGCCTCTTCGGGGAGAGAGAGCACCGGGGAGCTGTTTTTT. The J gene is TRBJ2-2, the V gene TRBV10-3; a possible D gene is TRBD2 (5 bases). The CDR3 consists of 14 residues. Germline-derived CDR1 and CDR2 are ENHRY and SYGVKD. V lost 11 bases, J lost 4 bases, and 17 bases lay in between.

The chain is built from TRBV19 and TRBJ2-1; 11 bases line up with TRBD2. V shed 3 bases and J 5 bases; nucleotides not matched to a gene: 9. The germline V gene encodes CDR1 LNHDA and CDR2 SQIVND (reference sequence). The CDR3 is made up of 17 amino acids. The DNA of the CDR3 is TGTGCCAGTAGTATCGGGGCGGGACTAGCGGCCCACAATGAGCAGTTCTTC. This sequence encodes CASSIGAGLAAHNEQFF. The full variable domain, with the rest looked up from reference TRBV19 and TRBJ2-1, is DGGITQSPKYLFRKEGQNVTLSCEQNLNHDAMYWYRQDPGQGLRLIYYSQIVNDFQKGDIAEGYSVSREKKESFPLTVTSAQKNPTAFYLCASSIGAGLAAHNEQFFGPGTRLTVL.

The gene calls are TRBV2 and TRBJ2-2; 9 bases are a match to TRBD2. CDR3 length: 14 residues. CDR1 and CDR2 (germline): SNHLY, FYNNEI. V lost 2 bases to trimming and J lost 9 bases; unmatched junction nucleotides: 4. CDR3 protein: CASSESGGYRELFF. The CDR3 nucleotides are TGTGCCAGCAGTGAAAGCGGGGGGTACCGGGAGCTGTTTTTT.

This sequence joins TRBV7-9 and TRBJ2-3; 7 bases fit TRBD1. The CDR3 length is 15 residues. In germline, CDR1 is SEHNR, CDR2 FQNEAQ (reference sequence). V was clipped by 0 bases and J by 1 base; unmatched bases: 1. The CDR3, as DNA: TGTGCCAGCAGCTTAGCTACAGGGGGCACAGATACGCAGTATTTT. It specifies CASSLATGGTDTQYF.

This clone was seen just once. The J gene is TRBJ2-5, the V gene TRBV7-6; 9 positions agree with TRBD2. This CDR3 has 16 residues. V trimming: 5 bases; J trimming: 7 bases; junction bases outside the gene matches: 14. Germline V gene data show CDR1 as SGHVS and CDR2 as FNYEAQ. The DNA of the CDR3 is TGTGCCAGCAGCCCCCTGGTTAGCGGGGGCTCGGGGACCCAGTACTTC. Its translation: CASSPLVSGGSGTQYF.

Concerning this clone: Other DNA sequences in the sample encode the same CDR3. This chain connects TRBV28 to TRBJ2-7; D perhaps matches TRBD2 (6 bases). Germline CDR1 and CDR2: MDHEN and SYDVKM. The CDR3 is 12 residues long. The ends were cut back, 2 bases at V and 4 bases at J, with 6 bases in the middle. DNA for the CDR3: TGTGCCAGCAGTTTAGGGGGGTACGAGCAGTACTTC. Amino acids: CASSLGGYEQYF.

The chain links TRBV5-4 to TRBJ2-7, with D possibly being TRBD2 (5 bases). Germline loops: CDR1 SGHNT, CDR2 YYREEE (reference sequence). The germline V and J ends were trimmed by 6 bases and 1 base, with 11 bases remaining between them. The CDR3 covers 13 residues. Here the CDR3 reads CASTGGESYEQYF. The CDR3 nucleotides read TGTGCCAGCACCGGTGGGGAGTCCTACGAGCAGTACTTC.

The rearrangement links TRBV19 to TRBJ1-2, with D unclear. The CDR3 has 13 amino acids. The germline V gene has CDR1 LNHDA and CDR2 SQIVND (reference sequence). V was shortened by 7 bases and J by 4 bases, with 13 bases between the two germline ends. As DNA, the CDR3 is TGTGCCAGTACCCCCCAACAGAGCTATGGCTACACCTTC. It is translated as CASTPQQSYGYTF.

The chain uses TRBV5-4 and TRBJ1-4; 8 nucleotides agree with TRBD1. Germline V gene sequence: CDR1 SGHNT, CDR2 YYREEE (reference sequence). This CDR3 is 16 amino acids long. Unmatched junction bases numbered 1, after V lost 0 bases and J lost 0 bases. CDR3 residues: CASSLDRGATNEKLFF. For the CDR3, the DNA is TGTGCCAGCAGCTTGGACAGGGGGGCAACTAATGAAAAACTGTTTTTT.

V usage is TRBV18 and J usage is TRBJ1-1, with D perhaps matching TRBD1 (5 bases). The germline V gene encodes CDR1 KGHSH and CDR2 LQKENI. Trimming pared 6 bases from V and 1 base from J, leaving 15 bases between. The CDR3 has 15 amino acids. The DNA for the CDR3 is TGTGCCAGCTCTCCCGCTACAGGCGAGAACACTGAAGCTTTCTTT. Its protein is CASSPATGENTEAFF.

The chain combines TRBV28 with TRBJ1-4; D call uncertain. The V end lost 5 bases, the J end lost 0 bases, and 10 bases lay between the germline ends. The CDR3 is made up of 15 amino acids. Looked up from germline, CDR1 is MDHEN and CDR2 is SYDVKM. In DNA form, the CDR3 reads TGTGCCAGCAGTACCGCGGGAGCAACTAATGAAAAACTGTTTTTT. It encodes CASSTAGATNEKLFF.

The V and J genes are TRBV27 and TRBJ1-1; TRBD1 is a possible D gene (5 bases). CDR1 and CDR2 (germline): MNHEY, SMNVEV (reference sequence). The germline V and J ends were trimmed by 7 bases and 4 bases, with 25 bases remaining between them. This CDR3 has 17 residues. CDR3 region: CASTPSKVIGEGTEAFF. DNA for the CDR3: TGTGCCAGCACCCCCTCGAAGGTGATAGGGGAAGGCACTGAAGCTTTCTTT.

V and J are TRBV30 and TRBJ1-2; 7 bases map to TRBD1. This CDR3 region has 13 residues. The germline gives CDR1 GTSNPN, CDR2 SVGIG (reference sequence). V shed 4 bases and J 8 bases; nucleotides not matched to a gene: 10. The CDR3 loop is CAWKAGTAVGYTF. CDR3 DNA sequence: TGTGCCTGGAAGGCAGGGACAGCGGTGGGCTACACCTTC.